This is a list of T cell receptor beta chains from one sample in a study of shared clonotypes between healthy human individuals. The method was immunoSEQ multiplex PCR; TCRdb's version includes in-frame clones alone and lacks a portion of them. The sample records over a million clones, about 74% being singletons. The sequenced material came from memory CD4+ T cells sorted from blood. These receptors all come from a man between 18 and 29 years old in good health. Both conserved end residues are part of each CDR3. The D gene is left open where the match is weak. Not all rows give a size; the values are once, few, many and, for expanded clones, a class.

clone size: .
V gene: TRBV27
D gene: TRBD1
J gene: TRBJ2-7
CDR3 protein: CASWLRQGSYEQYF
CDR3 DNA: TGTGCCAGCTGGCTCAGACAGGGGTCCTACGAGCAGTACTTC

clone size: .
V gene: TRBV27
D gene: TRBD1
J gene: TRBJ2-3
CDR3 protein: CASRRLGTGDGDTQYF
CDR3 DNA: TGTGCCAGCAGACGTCTCGGGACAGGGGATGGCGATACGCAGTATTTT

clone size: .
V gene: TRBV30
D gene: TRBD2
J gene: TRBJ2-3
CDR3 protein: CAWSGWSVGAGLAGTDTQYF
CDR3 DNA: TGTGCCTGGAGTGGGTGGAGTGTAGGTGCTGGACTAGCTGGGACAGATACGCAGTATTTT

clone size: .
V gene: TRBV2
D gene: TRBD2
J gene: TRBJ2-4
CDR3 protein: CASGRDSIAKNIQYF
CDR3 DNA: TGTGCCAGCGGGAGGGACTCCATAGCCAAAAACATTCAGTACTTC

clone size: .
V gene: TRBV10-2
D gene: .
J gene: TRBJ2-7
CDR3 protein: CASSEGDRHRDEQYF
CDR3 DNA: TGCGCCAGCAGTGAGGGGGACCGCCACCGAGACGAGCAGTACTTC

clone size: once
V gene: TRBV11-3
D gene: .
J gene: TRBJ2-7
CDR3 protein: CASSPQVRDAFEQYF
CDR3 DNA: TGTGCCAGCAGCCCGCAAGTCCGGGACGCATTCGAGCAGTACTTC

clone size: .
V gene: TRBV11-2
D gene: .
J gene: TRBJ2-3
CDR3 protein: CASSLSSATHKLADTQYF
CDR3 DNA: TGTGCCAGCAGCTTATCGTCCGCGACTCACAAACTCGCCGATACGCAGTATTTT

clone size: few
V gene: TRBV18
D gene: .
J gene: TRBJ2-2
CDR3 protein: CASSPQGNTGELFF
CDR3 DNA: TGTGCCAGCTCACCTCAGGGTAACACCGGGGAGCTGTTTTTT

clone size: .
V gene: TRBV5-1
D gene: .
J gene: TRBJ1-4
CDR3 protein: CASSLAPGDSGKLFF
CDR3 DNA: TGCGCCAGCAGCTTGGCCCCGGGCGACTCCGGAAAACTGTTTTTT

clone size: .
V gene: TRBV7-6
D gene: .
J gene: TRBJ2-5
CDR3 protein: CASSLVGGQETQYF
CDR3 DNA: TGTGCCAGCAGCTTAGTTGGAGGCCAAGAGACCCAGTACTTC

clone size: .
V gene: TRBV15
D gene: .
J gene: TRBJ1-1
CDR3 protein: CATSRGDTSRGEAFF
CDR3 DNA: TGTGCCACCAGCAGAGGAGACACCTCCCGAGGTGAAGCTTTCTTT

clone size: .
V gene: TRBV9
D gene: TRBD2
J gene: TRBJ2-1
CDR3 protein: CASSPLASGRALDEQFF
CDR3 DNA: TGTGCCAGCAGCCCTTTAGCGAGCGGGAGGGCCCTCGATGAGCAGTTCTTC

clone size: .
V gene: TRBV14
D gene: .
J gene: TRBJ1-1
CDR3 protein: CASTYALEGMAFF
CDR3 DNA: TGTGCCAGCACATATGCATTGGAGGGGATGGCTTTCTTT

clone size: once
V gene: TRBV4-1
D gene: .
J gene: TRBJ2-1
CDR3 protein: CASSKGNQGFAEQFF
CDR3 DNA: TGCGCCAGCAGCAAAGGGAATCAGGGATTCGCCGAGCAGTTCTTC

clone size: .
V gene: TRBV5-6
D gene: .
J gene: TRBJ2-6
CDR3 protein: CASSLREGANVLTF
CDR3 DNA: TGTGCCAGCAGCTTGCGGGAGGGGGCCAACGTCCTGACTTTC

clone size: .
V gene: TRBV5-6
D gene: TRBD2
J gene: TRBJ2-7
CDR3 protein: CASSFPLANEQYF
CDR3 DNA: TGTGCCAGCAGCTTCCCACTAGCGAACGAGCAGTACTTC

clone size: .
V gene: TRBV14
D gene: .
J gene: TRBJ1-1
CDR3 protein: CASGQSTLLGGEGNTEAFF
CDR3 DNA: TGTGCCAGCGGGCAGAGTACCCTACTCGGAGGGGAAGGGAACACTGAAGCTTTCTTT

clone size: .
V gene: TRBV5-5
D gene: .
J gene: TRBJ2-7
CDR3 protein: CASSYSGYSYEPYF
CDR3 DNA: TGTGCCAGCAGTTACAGTGGGTACTCCTACGAGCCGTACTTC

clone size: .
V gene: TRBV30
D gene: .
J gene: TRBJ1-4
CDR3 protein: CAWSKWQVNEKLFF
CDR3 DNA: TGTGCCTGGAGTAAATGGCAGGTTAATGAAAAACTGTTTTTT

clone size: .
V gene: TRBV19
D gene: .
J gene: TRBJ1-6
CDR3 protein: CASSLTPGVSPLHF
CDR3 DNA: TGTGCCAGTAGTTTAACCCCAGGAGTTTCACCCCTCCACTTT

clone size: .
V gene: TRBV11-2
D gene: TRBD2
J gene: TRBJ2-3
CDR3 protein: CASSLAGGLNTQYF
CDR3 DNA: TGTGCCAGCAGCTTAGCGGGGGGACTCAATACGCAGTATTTT

clone size: .
V gene: TRBV7-8
D gene: .
J gene: TRBJ2-7
CDR3 protein: CASSVGGTAYEQYF
CDR3 DNA: TGTGCCAGCAGCGTAGGGGGGACAGCCTACGAGCAGTACTTC

clone size: .
V gene: TRBV7-2
D gene: .
J gene: TRBJ2-1
CDR3 protein: CASSLGQVAGQNEQFF
CDR3 DNA: TGTGCCAGCAGCTTGGGGCAGGTAGCGGGACAGAATGAGCAGTTCTTC

clone size: .
V gene: TRBV28
D gene: TRBD1
J gene: TRBJ2-7
CDR3 protein: CASSSPGQAYSYEQYF
CDR3 DNA: TGTGCCAGCAGTTCCCCTGGACAGGCGTACTCCTACGAGCAGTACTTC

clone size: .
V gene: TRBV29-1
D gene: .
J gene: TRBJ2-2
CDR3 protein: CSVEDRASGGELFF
CDR3 DNA: TGCAGCGTTGAAGACAGAGCGTCCGGCGGGGAGCTGTTTTTT

clone size: .
V gene: TRBV27
D gene: .
J gene: TRBJ2-7
CDR3 protein: CASSPLSGQTYEQYF
CDR3 DNA: TGTGCCAGCAGTCCTCTGAGCGGGCAAACCTACGAGCAGTACTTC

clone size: few
V gene: TRBV30
D gene: .
J gene: TRBJ1-4
CDR3 protein: CAWSGGDARKLFF
CDR3 DNA: TGTGCCTGGAGTGGGGGGGATGCCCGAAAACTGTTTTTT

clone size: few
V gene: TRBV11-2
D gene: .
J gene: TRBJ2-4
CDR3 protein: CASSSSWGRGNIQYF
CDR3 DNA: TGTGCCAGCAGTTCTAGTTGGGGGAGAGGAAACATTCAGTACTTC

clone size: .
V gene: TRBV5-6
D gene: .
J gene: TRBJ1-6
CDR3 protein: CASSWRPRYNSPLHF
CDR3 DNA: TGTGCCAGCAGTTGGCGGCCTCGCTATAATTCACCCCTCCACTTT

clone size: once
V gene: TRBV6-6
D gene: .
J gene: TRBJ2-4
CDR3 protein: CASSYRGRENIQYF
CDR3 DNA: TGTGCCAGCAGCTACCGGGGGCGAGAAAACATTCAGTACTTC

clone size: .
V gene: TRBV19
D gene: .
J gene: TRBJ1-1
CDR3 protein: CASSRGSEAFF
CDR3 DNA: TGTGCCAGTAGCCGAGGGTCTGAAGCTTTCTTT

clone size: .
V gene: TRBV5-1
D gene: .
J gene: TRBJ2-1
CDR3 protein: CASSLDDSYNEQFF
CDR3 DNA: TGCGCCAGCAGCTTGGATGACAGCTACAATGAGCAGTTCTTC

clone size: .
V gene: TRBV5-6
D gene: .
J gene: TRBJ2-3
CDR3 protein: CASSSSVGSDTQYF
CDR3 DNA: TGTGCCAGCAGCTCGTCCGTGGGATCAGATACGCAGTATTTT

clone size: .
V gene: TRBV9
D gene: .
J gene: TRBJ2-1
CDR3 protein: CASSVVSGDEQFF
CDR3 DNA: TGTGCCAGCAGCGTAGTGTCGGGAGATGAGCAGTTCTTC

clone size: .
V gene: TRBV6-5
D gene: .
J gene: TRBJ2-3
CDR3 protein: CASSYSGLGIDTQYF
CDR3 DNA: TGTGCCAGCAGTTACTCGGGCTTGGGGATAGATACGCAGTATTTT

clone size: .
V gene: TRBV5-1
D gene: .
J gene: TRBJ2-2
CDR3 protein: CASSFSLGAWGELFF
CDR3 DNA: TGCGCCAGCAGCTTTAGTCTCGGCGCCTGGGGGGAGCTGTTTTTT

clone size: .
V gene: TRBV11-2
D gene: TRBD1
J gene: TRBJ2-1
CDR3 protein: CASSTRQGWGEQFF
CDR3 DNA: TGTGCCAGCAGCACTAGACAGGGGTGGGGTGAGCAGTTCTTC

clone size: few
V gene: TRBV15
D gene: .
J gene: TRBJ2-7
CDR3 protein: CATSRDFGASYEQYF
CDR3 DNA: TGTGCCACCAGCAGAGATTTCGGGGCCTCCTACGAGCAGTACTTC

clone size: .
V gene: TRBV30
D gene: .
J gene: TRBJ1-4
CDR3 protein: CAWSVPPPRGIIYEKLFF
CDR3 DNA: TGTGCCTGGAGTGTACCCCCCCCCAGGGGAATCATTTATGAAAAACTGTTTTTT

clone size: few
V gene: TRBV2
D gene: TRBD1
J gene: TRBJ1-6
CDR3 protein: CASTLDRGRNSPLHF
CDR3 DNA: TGTGCCAGCACCTTAGACAGGGGGCGAAATTCACCCCTCCACTTT

clone size: .
V gene: TRBV5-6
D gene: TRBD1
J gene: TRBJ1-2
CDR3 protein: CASSLGGTALRVGYTF
CDR3 DNA: TGTGCCAGCAGCTTGGGGGGGACAGCCCTTCGGGTTGGCTACACCTTC

clone size: .
V gene: TRBV7-8
D gene: .
J gene: TRBJ1-5
CDR3 protein: CASSLVPGQPQHF
CDR3 DNA: TGTGCCAGCAGCTTAGTCCCCGGACAGCCCCAGCATTTT

clone size: .
V gene: TRBV7-9
D gene: TRBD2
J gene: TRBJ2-3
CDR3 protein: CASSRGLAGATDTQYF
CDR3 DNA: TGTGCCAGCAGCCGGGGACTAGCGGGAGCCACAGATACGCAGTATTTT

clone size: .
V gene: TRBV28
D gene: .
J gene: TRBJ1-1
CDR3 protein: CASSSGTPGTGEAFF
CDR3 DNA: TGTGCCAGCAGTTCCGGGACGCCGGGAACGGGTGAAGCTTTCTTT

clone size: .
V gene: TRBV4-3
D gene: .
J gene: TRBJ2-3
CDR3 protein: CASSQDWGTSTDTQYF
CDR3 DNA: TGCGCCAGCAGCCAAGATTGGGGGACTAGCACAGATACGCAGTATTTT

clone size: .
V gene: TRBV11-2
D gene: TRBD1
J gene: TRBJ1-1
CDR3 protein: CASSWGQGSTEAFF
CDR3 DNA: TGTGCCAGCAGCTGGGGACAGGGGTCCACTGAAGCTTTCTTT

clone size: .
V gene: TRBV5-4
D gene: .
J gene: TRBJ2-2
CDR3 protein: CASSLGLSSGELFF
CDR3 DNA: TGTGCCAGCAGCTTGGGCTTGAGCTCCGGGGAGCTGTTTTTT

clone size: many
V gene: TRBV10-3
D gene: TRBD1
J gene: TRBJ2-1
CDR3 protein: CATRPGQGWVREQFF
CDR3 DNA: TGTGCCACCCGACCGGGACAGGGGTGGGTACGTGAGCAGTTCTTC

clone size: once
V gene: TRBV11-2
D gene: .
J gene: TRBJ2-5
CDR3 protein: CASSLGRGPPETQYF
CDR3 DNA: TGTGCCAGCAGCTTAGGGCGGGGTCCCCCCGAGACCCAGTACTTC

clone size: once
V gene: TRBV9
D gene: .
J gene: TRBJ1-1
CDR3 protein: CASSANYGGGEAFF
CDR3 DNA: TGTGCCAGCAGCGCCAACTATGGAGGGGGTGAAGCTTTCTTT

clone size: .
V gene: TRBV7-9
D gene: TRBD1
J gene: TRBJ2-7
CDR3 protein: CASSARPGGEQYF
CDR3 DNA: TGTGCCAGCAGCGCTCGGCCAGGGGGCGAGCAGTACTTC

clone size: .
V gene: TRBV5-1
D gene: TRBD1
J gene: TRBJ1-1
CDR3 protein: CASSWAGTENTEAFF
CDR3 DNA: TGCGCCAGCAGCTGGGCCGGGACAGAGAACACTGAAGCTTTCTTT

clone size: .
V gene: TRBV2
D gene: TRBD1
J gene: TRBJ2-5
CDR3 protein: CASSELWDRAQETQYF
CDR3 DNA: TGTGCCAGCAGTGAACTGTGGGACAGGGCCCAAGAGACCCAGTACTTC

clone size: .
V gene: TRBV6-6
D gene: .
J gene: TRBJ1-2
CDR3 protein: CASSYSPTALGGYTF
CDR3 DNA: TGTGCCAGCAGTTACTCGCCGACAGCCCTAGGGGGCTACACCTTC